This TCR beta chain stems from a study of T cell responses to AZD1222 COVID-19 vaccine. Background on the study: Recipients boosted at about 4 weeks or about 12 weeks are pooled.

Clones were sequenced by immunoSEQ multiplex PCR, and TCRdb holds only the in-frame ones, with some missing. The data contain over 90,000 clones, roughly 84% of them singletons. V gave up 3 bases and J gave up 8 bases, with 13 bases separating them. Germline CDR1 reads LNHDA; CDR2 reads SQIVND (reference sequence). This CDR3 contains 13 residues. Here the sequenced sample was peripheral blood, taken on day 0 of AZD1222 vaccination. The chain couples TRBV19 to TRBJ1-2, with no clear D. The clonotype originates from an adult in good health. The CDR3 coding sequence is TGTGCCAGTAGTATCTTTCAGAAGTACGGCTACACCTTC. Translating it yields CASSIFQKYGYTF.